This T cell receptor (beta chain) derives from a study of T cell clones after liver transplantation. Study at large: A pre-transplant mixed lymphocyte reaction with TCRbeta sequencing defined graft-donor-reactive clones followed in post-transplant blood. Three of eight recipients were HCV-positive; others had non-autoimmune, non-viral indications.

Sequencing was performed with immunoSEQ multiplex PCR; in TCRdb, only in-frame clones are kept and a portion is missing. This sample has fewer than 85,000 clones, with roughly 80% found just once. As for this clone: The antigen remains unidentified.

Whole-study findings and limits: These preliminary findings come from unstandardized post-transplant sampling times. Compared with third party-reactive sequences, donor-reactive ones declined more, independent of withdrawal success.

Deletions cut 3 bases from V and 6 bases from J, with 16 bases between. Germline CDR1 and CDR2: SGDLS and YYNGEE. This CDR3 is built from 14 residues. This chain links TRBV9 with TRBJ2-7; weak D call: TRBD1 (6 bases). The receptor comes from a human patient who received a liver transplant. The graft donor may have contributed some T cells. The material sequenced was CD4+ T cells from blood, taken at the 22-month timepoint. CDR3 DNA: TGTGCCAGCAGCGGCGCCGGCACAGGGCGCGAGCAGTACTTC. Translated: CASSGAGTGREQYF.